These T cell receptor beta chains were read from a single sample in a study of CD8 T cells in ankylosing spondylitis. TCRdb reprocessed the 5' RACE reads via MiXCR and lists one record per CDR3 protein. The top ten hold 16% of the sample, which has 150,000 to 250,000 distinct CDR3 sequences, 10% to 15% seen once. Sequenced sample: blood, either unsorted or a sorted T cell fraction (not recorded which). Every receptor here comes from a male donor with ankylosing spondylitis or in good health (not recorded which). Both conserved end residues are part of each CDR3. The order of the fields is V gene, D gene, clone size, J gene, CDR3 protein, CDR3 DNA. D genes are given only for firm matches. The size of a clone is reported for some rows only, either as once, few or many, or as a class for expanded clones.

>TRBV20-1|.|few|TRBJ1-1
CSAREDSHTEAFF
TGCAGTGCTAGAGAAGACAGTCATACTGAAGCTTTCTTT
>TRBV4-1|TRBD1|many|TRBJ2-1
CASSLGQGTHNEQFF
TGCGCCAGCAGCCTCGGACAGGGGACACACAATGAGCAGTTCTTC
>TRBV7-2|.|.|TRBJ2-7
CASSLEGQGGSYEQYF
TGTGCCAGCAGCTTAGAAGGACAAGGCGGATCCTACGAGCAGTACTTC
>TRBV5-1|TRBD2|few|TRBJ2-7
CASSLKGTSNPPEQYF
TGCGCCAGCAGCTTGAAAGGGACTAGCAACCCTCCGGAGCAGTACTTC
>TRBV27|TRBD2|.|TRBJ2-1
CASSLGGGAGNEQFF
TGTGCCAGCAGTTTAGGCGGGGGGGCGGGGAATGAGCAGTTCTTC
>TRBV30|.|.|TRBJ2-7
CAWSVGPNEQYF
TGTGCCTGGAGTGTAGGGCCCAACGAGCAGTACTTC
>TRBV5-1|TRBD2|few|TRBJ2-1
CASSLSMSSGIYNEQFF
TGCGCCAGCAGCTTGTCGATGTCTAGCGGGATCTACAATGAGCAGTTCTTC
>TRBV12-3/TRBV12-4|TRBD1|many|TRBJ2-2
CASNPTGATGELFF
TGTGCCAGCAACCCGACAGGGGCCACCGGGGAGCTGTTTTTT
>TRBV6-1|.|.|TRBJ1-5
CASSEQGPYQPQHF
TGTGCCAGCAGTGAACAGGGGCCCTATCAGCCCCAGCATTTT
>TRBV4-1|TRBD2|many|TRBJ2-1
CASSLGLAGDRGQFF
TGCGCCAGCAGCCTCGGACTAGCAGGGGATAGAGGGCAGTTCTTC
>TRBV11-3|TRBD2|few|TRBJ2-3
CASSSSGSRDTQYF
TGTGCCAGCAGCTCTAGCGGGAGTCGAGATACGCAGTATTTT